This TCR beta chain was sequenced in a study of Graves' ophthalmopathy and Graves' hyperthyroidism. Study-level findings and limits: A model built from 13 signatures distinguished ophthalmopathy from stable hyperthyroidism with about 86% sensitivity and about 80% specificity.

TCR beta CDR3 amplification used RNA transcripts. An opening RT-PCR round employed HTBI primers and preceded a second-round multiplex PCR. TCRdb reanalysed the multiplex PCR reads using MiXCR and keeps one entry per CDR3 protein. The table has 600,000 to 950,000 distinct CDR3 sequences, approximately 40% seen once; the top ten hold 40% to 45%. Points on this clonotype: Its target is unknown.

The CDR3 length is 14 residues. Germline values: CDR1 DFQATT, CDR2 SNEGSKA (reference sequence). The V gene end was trimmed by 1 base and the J gene end by 5 bases; junction bases not matched to a gene: 6. The clonotype was recovered from an adult man with Graves' ophthalmopathy. The material sequenced was peripheral blood. The chain joins TRBV20-1 to TRBJ1-1; 8 nucleotides line up with TRBD1. The CDR3 DNA is TGCAGTGCTAGAGCCGACAGGGGCGGAACTGAAGCTTTCTTT. Protein sequence: CSARADRGGTEAFF.